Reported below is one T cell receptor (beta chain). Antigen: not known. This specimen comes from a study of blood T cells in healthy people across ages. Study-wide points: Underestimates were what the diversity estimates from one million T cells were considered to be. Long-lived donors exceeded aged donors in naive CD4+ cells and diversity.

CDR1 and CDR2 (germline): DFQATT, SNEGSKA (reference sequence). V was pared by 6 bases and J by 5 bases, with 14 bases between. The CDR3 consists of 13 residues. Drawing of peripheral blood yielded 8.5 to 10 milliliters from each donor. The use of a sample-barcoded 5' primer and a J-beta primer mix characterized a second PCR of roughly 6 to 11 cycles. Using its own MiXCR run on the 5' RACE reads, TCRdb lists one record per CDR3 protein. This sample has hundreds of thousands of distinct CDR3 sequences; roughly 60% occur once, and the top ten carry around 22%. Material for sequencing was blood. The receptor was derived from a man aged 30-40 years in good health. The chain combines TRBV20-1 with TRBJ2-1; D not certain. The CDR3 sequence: CSAKVLRNNEQFF. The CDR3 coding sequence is TGCAGTGCCAAGGTACTCCGAAACAATGAGCAGTTCTTC.